This passage covers 14 T cell receptor beta chains from one sample sequenced in a study of blood T cell repertoires in COVID-19. Here immunoSEQ multiplex PCR was the method, and the copy in TCRdb shows in-frame clones only, minus some. The sample holds approximately 25,000 clones, 75% to 90% seen once. The sequencing input was peripheral blood. The receptors come from a woman between 65 and 79 years old with COVID-19, enrolled during active disease.

This chain links TRBV7-2 with TRBJ2-5, with 7 nucleotides matching TRBD2. Germline loops: CDR1 SGHTA, CDR2 FQGNSA. The V and J ends lost 2 bases and 5 bases, in that order; junction bases with no gene match: 8. This CDR3 is 15 amino acids long. The CDR3 is CASSLTWEGWETQYF. DNA of the CDR3: TGTGCCAGCAGCTTAACGTGGGAGGGCTGGGAGACCCAGTACTTC.

This chain uses TRBV15 with TRBJ1-3; D not certain. Germline V gene sequence: CDR1 LNHNV, CDR2 YYDKDF (reference sequence). V was clipped by 4 bases and J by 2 bases, with 9 bases between them. This CDR3 spans 14 amino acids. In nucleotides, the CDR3 is TGTGCCACCAGCATCAGGACTGCTGGAAACACCATATATTTT. This translates into CATSIRTAGNTIYF.

The rearrangement joins TRBV5-1 to TRBJ1-2; 8 bases are a match to TRBD1. The CDR3 is 15 amino acids. From germline, CDR1 is SGHRS and CDR2 YFSETQ. With V trimmed by 5 bases and J by 8 bases, 14 bases remained unmatched. CDR3 sequence (DNA): TGCGCCAGCAGACCGGCAGGGGGCGATAGTACCGGCTACACCTTC. Its translation: CASRPAGGDSTGYTF.

The chain recombines TRBV27 with TRBJ2-7, with TRBD1 identical over 9 bases. CDR1 is MNHEY and CDR2 is SMNVEV in the germline V gene (reference sequence). CDR3 length: 15 residues. Germline trimming cut 3 bases from V and 0 bases from J; bases unmatched to any gene: 3. The CDR3 coding sequence is TGTGCCAGCAGTTTGGGGACAGGGAGCTCCTACGAGCAGTACTTC. Protein sequence: CASSLGTGSSYEQYF.

Concerning this clone itself: One end of the junction varies from germline; a read error may be responsible. The chain uses TRBV4-1 and TRBJ1-1; D call uncertain. Germline lookup yields CDR1 MGHRA and CDR2 YSYEKL. This CDR3 has 12 residues. The CDR3 spells CASSQVGVKAFF. The CDR3, as DNA: TGCGCCAGCAGTCAAGTCGGGGTGAAGGCTTTCTTT.

J is TRBJ2-7 and V is TRBV20-1; D not certain. V was pared by 3 bases and J by 6 bases, with 6 bases between. The CDR3 is 10 amino acids. CDR1 and CDR2 from the germline V gene are DFQATT and SNEGSKA (reference sequence). The chain's CDR3 is CSARASEQYF. The CDR3 DNA follows: TGCAGTGCTAGGGCAAGCGAGCAGTACTTC.

The CDR3 DNA reads as TGTGCCAGCAGTTACTCGGGGAGACAAGAGACCCAGTACTTC. As protein: CASSYSGRQETQYF. The genes are TRBV6-6 and TRBJ2-5; D may be TRBD2 (5 bases). The CDR3 has 14 residues. V was clipped by 0 bases and J by 2 bases, with 7 bases between them. Germline loops: CDR1 MNHNY, CDR2 SVGAGI (reference sequence).

In its sample, this clone ranks as medium-sized. The rearrangement joins TRBV9 to TRBJ1-3, with 7 positions matching TRBD1. The junction had 1 base not matched to a gene; V was cut back by 5 bases and J by 2 bases. CDR1 is SGDLS, CDR2 YYNGEE, per germline. This CDR3 has 13 amino acids. The chain's CDR3 is CASRGTAGNTIYF. As DNA, the CDR3 is TGTGCCAGCAGAGGGACAGCTGGAAACACCATATATTTT. Full variable domain (missing parts from reference TRBV9 and TRBJ1-3): DSGVTQTPKHLITATGQRVTLRCSPRSGDLSVYWYQQSLDQGLQFLIQYYNGEERAKGNILERFSAQQFPDLHSELNLSSLELGDSALYFCASRGTAGNTIYFGEGSWLTVV.

V usage is TRBV5-4 and J usage is TRBJ2-5; 7 nucleotides match TRBD2. This CDR3 is 14 amino acids long. Trimming at V came to 4 bases and at J to 1 base, leaving 4 bases not matched to a gene. Germline CDR1 SGHNT, CDR2 YYREEE (reference sequence). This CDR3 is CASSREELQETQYF. The CDR3 coding sequence is TGTGCCAGCAGCCGGGAGGAACTCCAAGAGACCCAGTACTTC.

The rearrangement uses TRBV5-1 and TRBJ2-2; 10 bases fit TRBD2. This CDR3 spans 17 amino acids. The J segment lost 4 bases and the V segment lost 1 base, leaving 7 bases of the junction unmatched. Looked up from germline, CDR1 is SGHRS and CDR2 is YFSETQ. CDR3 region: CASSLSSAGGLTGELFF. Written as DNA, the CDR3 is TGCGCCAGCAGCTTGTCTTCAGCGGGGGGGCTCACCGGGGAGCTGTTTTTT. The variable domain in full, completed from reference TRBV5-1 and TRBJ2-2, reads KAGVTQTPRYLIKTRGQQVTLSCSPISGHRSVSWYQQTPGQGLQFLFEYFSETQRNKGNFPGRFSGRQFSNSRSEMNVSTLELGDSALYLCASSLSSAGGLTGELFFGEGSRLTVL.

This chain links TRBV5-1 with TRBJ1-1; no clear D gene. V gave up 3 bases and J gave up 4 bases, with 13 bases separating them. Germline V CDR1 and CDR2: SGHRS, YFSETQ. The CDR3 has 14 residues. The CDR3 loop reads CASSSGEGATEAFF. CDR3 DNA: TGCGCCAGCAGCTCGGGCGAGGGTGCCACTGAAGCTTTCTTT.

This clone was recorded a few times. The V and J genes are TRBV27 and TRBJ1-6; D perhaps matches TRBD1 (6 bases). The CDR3 length is 17 residues. The V end lost 6 bases, the J end lost 2 bases, and 17 bases lay between the germline ends. Germline CDR1 MNHEY, CDR2 SMNVEV (reference sequence). The CDR3 reads CASRLLQGTTYNSPLHF. CDR3 nucleotides: TGTGCCAGCAGACTCCTACAGGGTACCACCTATAATTCACCCCTCCACTTT.

Written as DNA, the CDR3 is TGTGCCAGCAGCTTAGGACCCCCGGGAGAGAATTTTCACTACGAGCAGTACTTC. Translation gives CASSLGPPGENFHYEQYF. J is TRBJ2-7 and V is TRBV13; TRBD2 might be the D (6 bases). The CDR3 has 18 residues. Trimming removed 0 bases at V and 3 bases at J, with 21 bases between. Germline loops: CDR1 PRHDT, CDR2 FYEKMQ (reference sequence).

The J gene is TRBJ1-1, the V gene TRBV28; D remains unclear. This CDR3 is built from 14 residues. Deletions cut 4 bases from V and 0 bases from J, with 9 bases between. The germline gives CDR1 MDHEN, CDR2 SYDVKM. This CDR3 reads CASSSPVMNTEAFF. DNA of the CDR3: TGTGCCAGCAGTTCCCCGGTCATGAACACTGAAGCTTTCTTT.